Listed below are T cell receptor beta chains from one sample, sequenced in a study of read filtering for tumor transcriptome and immune sequencing. From the reads, TCRdb called clonotypes with MiXCR, one entry per CDR3 protein. The sample comprises about 130,000 distinct CDR3 sequences, under 15% of which are singletons, and 8% to 9% rests with the top ten. Sequences were obtained from a population of CD138-negative cells sorted from bone marrow. These receptor sequences come from a donor at least 40 years old with multiple myeloma. Both conserved end residues are part of each CDR3. A D gene is named only where the DNA matches it firmly. The size entry is marked missing in some rows and otherwise reads once, few, many or a size class.

TGCAGTGCTAGAGATGCGGGAGAGCAGTACTTC,CSARDAGEQYF,-,TRBV20-1,TRBJ2-7,many
TGCAGTGCTAGCGACGGGACAGGCACAGATACGCAGTATTTT,CSASDGTGTDTQYF,TRBD1,TRBV20-1,TRBJ2-3,many
TGTGCCAGCAGGGTGGGTAGTCAGCCCCAGCATTTT,CASRVGSQPQHF,-,TRBV6-2/TRBV6-3,TRBJ1-5,-
TGTGCCAGCAGCTCCCTAGGGGAGCAGTACTTC,CASSSLGEQYF,-,TRBV13,TRBJ2-7,many
TGTGCCTGGAGTCCGGGACGTCGAAAAGGGGAGCTGTTTTTT,CAWSPGRRKGELFF,-,TRBV30,TRBJ2-2,-
TGTGCCAGCAGTTCCCGGTGGCAGGGGAGCCAGCCCCAGCATTTT,CASSSRWQGSQPQHF,-,TRBV6-2/TRBV6-3,TRBJ1-5,many
TGCGCCAGCAGCTTGGGGGCGAGCGGCCAGACGCAGTACTTC,CASSLGASGQTQYF,-,TRBV5-1,TRBJ2-7,many
TGTGCCAGCAGTTTAGTGGGTGCTGGCACAGATACGCAGTATTTT,CASSLVGAGTDTQYF,-,TRBV12-3/TRBV12-4,TRBJ2-3,few
TGTGCCAGTAGTATAGTTGGCGAGTCTTACAATGAGCAGTTCTTC,CASSIVGESYNEQFF,-,TRBV19,TRBJ2-1,many
TGTGCCAGCAGCGTACGTGAGGGAGGCAGCACAGATACGCAGTATTTT,CASSVREGGSTDTQYF,-,TRBV9,TRBJ2-3,many
TGTGCCAGTAGTCCCGGGACGGCCTACGAGCAGTACTTC,CASSPGTAYEQYF,-,TRBV19,TRBJ2-7,-
TGTGCCAGCAGCGCAAGCCTGCGAGAGACCCAGTACTTC,CASSASLRETQYF,-,TRBV9,TRBJ2-5,-
TGTGCCAGCTCACCGGGACTAGCGGGAGTCTCACGCGGGGAGCTGTTTTTT,CASSPGLAGVSRGELFF,TRBD2,TRBV18,TRBJ2-2,many
TGTGCCAGTATCCGGTCCGGGACCGTGGGGGAAAGCGGGGAGCTGTTTTTT,CASIRSGTVGESGELFF,-,TRBV19,TRBJ2-2,-
TGTGCCAGCAGCTTGGAAAGTGTGCAGTATTTT,CASSLESVQYF,-,TRBV7-9,TRBJ2-3,many
TGCAGTGCTAGATGGGACAGGGGGGGTGAAAAACTGTTTTTT,CSARWDRGGEKLFF,TRBD1,TRBV20-1,TRBJ1-4,many
TGTGCCAGCAAGTATAGGGGGAAGAATGAGCAGTTCTTC,CASKYRGKNEQFF,-,TRBV6-6,TRBJ2-1,many
TGTGCCAGCAGTCCAACAGGGGGCCGCAGCAATCTGCCCCAGCGTTTT,CASSPTGGRSNLPQRF,TRBD1,TRBV12-3/TRBV12-4,TRBJ1-5,-
TGTGCCAGCAGCTCTGGACAGGGCTATGGCTACACCTTC,CASSSGQGYGYTF,TRBD1,TRBV5-6,TRBJ1-2,many
TGTGCCACCAGCCGCTGGGGGGGGAACACCGGGGAGCTGTTTTTT,CATSRWGGNTGELFF,TRBD2,TRBV24-1,TRBJ2-2,many
TGTGCCAGCAGTCCGGGACAGAAAATGAACACTGAAGCTTTCTTT,CASSPGQKMNTEAFF,TRBD1,TRBV12-3/TRBV12-4,TRBJ1-1,many
TGTGCCAGCAGTTCTCTTTGGACGGAAAACTACAATGAGCAGTTCTTC,CASSSLWTENYNEQFF,-,TRBV7-9,TRBJ2-1,many
TGCAGTGCTAGAGACCTACTCTACGAGCAGTACTTC,CSARDLLYEQYF,-,TRBV20-1,TRBJ2-7,many
TGTGCCAGCTCACGCCCTGAAGACTATGGCTACACCTTC,CASSRPEDYGYTF,-,TRBV18,TRBJ1-2,many
TGCGCCAGCAGCCAGGAAGCCAGCCGACACTACGAGCAGTACTTC,CASSQEASRHYEQYF,-,TRBV4-1,TRBJ2-7,many
TGTGCCAGCAGCTTAGTTCTAGCAGCTTACGAGCAGTACTTC,CASSLVLAAYEQYF,-,TRBV7-2,TRBJ2-7,many
TGTGCCAGCAGAAAAGCGGTGGGCGGGGAGCTGTTTTTT,CASRKAVGGELFF,-,TRBV7-2,TRBJ2-2,-
TGTGCCAGCAGTGACGGACCGTTGAACACTGAAGCTTTCTTT,CASSDGPLNTEAFF,-,TRBV28,TRBJ1-1,once
TGTGCCATCTGTAGGGATTGGAGAGATACGCAGTATTTT,CAICRDWRDTQYF,-,TRBV10-3,TRBJ2-3,many
TGCAGTGCTAGCATTGGCGGGAGGGCCGGAAGGTACCAAGAGACCCAGTACTTC,CSASIGGRAGRYQETQYF,TRBD2,TRBV20-1,TRBJ2-5,many
TGTGCCAGCACCACAGGGGGCGACGTTCAGCCCCAGCATTTT,CASTTGGDVQPQHF,TRBD1,TRBV6-1,TRBJ1-5,many
TGTGCCAGTAGTGGTCCCGGGACAGGGGTGATGGGCGAGCAGTTCTTC,CASSGPGTGVMGEQFF,TRBD1,TRBV19,TRBJ2-1,many
TGTGCCAGCAGTTCCCCCGGTCGGGGGGAAACTGAAGCTTTCTTT,CASSSPGRGETEAFF,-,TRBV6-2/TRBV6-3,TRBJ1-1,many
TGTGCCACCAGCAAGTCGACAATTGGGAATGAGCAGTTCTTC,CATSKSTIGNEQFF,-,TRBV15,TRBJ2-1,many
TGTGCCACCAGCAGAGATGCCCCCAGGGGAGGGTTACTGTTTTTT,CATSRDAPRGGLLFF,-,TRBV15,TRBJ1-4,many
TGCAGTGCTAGAGGGTCCAGGGCTCCCTACGAGCAGTACTTC,CSARGSRAPYEQYF,-,TRBV20-1,TRBJ2-7,many
TGTGCCACCAGCAGAGAGTCGACAGTCCTCCTTGGCTCCTACGAGCAGTACTTC,CATSRESTVLLGSYEQYF,-,TRBV15,TRBJ2-7,few
TGTGCCAGTAGTATGTATTTAAGCGGGAGGTACAATGTGCAGTTCTTC,CASSMYLSGRYNVQFF,TRBD2,TRBV19,TRBJ2-1,-
TGCGCCAGCAGCTTGACAGGGGGCCCGAACACTGAAGCTTTCTTT,CASSLTGGPNTEAFF,TRBD1,TRBV5-1,TRBJ1-1,many
TGCGCCAGCAGGATGTCCCCGCGGCAGGTGATAAACTACGAGCAGTACTTC,CASRMSPRQVINYEQYF,-,TRBV5-1,TRBJ2-7,many
TGCGCCAGCAGCACACAATACGGGACAGGGGGCAGGAATGAGCGGTTCTTC,CASSTQYGTGGRNERFF,TRBD1,TRBV5-1,TRBJ2-1,-
TGTGCCAGCAGTTACAGGGGGCGAGAGACCCAGTACTTC,CASSYRGRETQYF,TRBD1,TRBV6-2/TRBV6-3,TRBJ2-5,few
TGTGCCAGCGGAAGGGTAACCCAATCTGGGGCCAACGTCCTGACTTTC,CASGRVTQSGANVLTF,-,TRBV27,TRBJ2-6,many
TGTGCCAGCAGTTACGAGGGCAATCAGCCCCAGCATTTT,CASSYEGNQPQHF,-,TRBV7-9,TRBJ1-5,many
TGTGCCAGCAGTTCGGTGGGCCAGTACGAGCAGTACTTC,CASSSVGQYEQYF,-,TRBV6-2/TRBV6-3,TRBJ2-7,many
TGCGCCAGCAGCCAAGGGCAAGTATCCTACAATGAGCAGTTCTTC,CASSQGQVSYNEQFF,-,TRBV4-1,TRBJ2-1,many
TGCAGTGCTGCCCGGTACAACTCCTACGAGCAGTACTTC,CSAARYNSYEQYF,-,TRBV20-1,TRBJ2-7,many
TGTGCCAGCAGGACAAGGGGCCTCACCGGGGAGCTGTTTTTT,CASRTRGLTGELFF,-,TRBV6-5,TRBJ2-2,many
TGTGCCAGTAGTACCCCGACAGGCGCCTCTTCCTACGAGCAGTACTTC,CASSTPTGASSYEQYF,-,TRBV19,TRBJ2-7,many
TGTGCCAGCAGCTTATGGAGACAAGAGACCCAGTACTTC,CASSLWRQETQYF,-,TRBV11-2,TRBJ2-5,medium-sized
TGCGGCGTAGGGGGGAACACTGAAGCTTTCTTT,CGVGGNTEAFF,-,TRBV29-1,TRBJ1-1,-
TGTGCCATCAGACCGGGACAGGGCTTAGATACGCAGTATTTT,CAIRPGQGLDTQYF,TRBD1,TRBV10-3,TRBJ2-3,many
TGTGCCACCAGCGGACAGGGTGAGGACGAGCAGTACTTC,CATSGQGEDEQYF,TRBD1,TRBV15,TRBJ2-7,many